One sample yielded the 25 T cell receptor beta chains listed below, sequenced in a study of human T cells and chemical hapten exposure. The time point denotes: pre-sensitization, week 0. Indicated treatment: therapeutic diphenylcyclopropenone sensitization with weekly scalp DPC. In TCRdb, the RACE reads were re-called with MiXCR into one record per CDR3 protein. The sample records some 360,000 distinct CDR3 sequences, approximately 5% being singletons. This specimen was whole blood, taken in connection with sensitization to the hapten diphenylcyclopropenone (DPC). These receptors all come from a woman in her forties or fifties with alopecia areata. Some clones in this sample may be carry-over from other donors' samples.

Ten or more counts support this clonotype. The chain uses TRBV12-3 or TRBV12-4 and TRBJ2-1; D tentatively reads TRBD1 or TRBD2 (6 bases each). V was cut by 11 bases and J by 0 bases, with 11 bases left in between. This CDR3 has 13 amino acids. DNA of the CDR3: TGTGCCTGCGAGGGGGGCTCCTACAATGAGCAGTTCTTC. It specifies CACEGGSYNEQFF.

The CDR3 DNA reads TGCAGTGCTAGAGTGGGATTTAGCAATGAGCAGTTCTTC. This encodes CSARVGFSNEQFF. This chain connects TRBV20-1 to TRBJ2-1, with unresolved D. The CDR3 loop spans 13 amino acids. Germline CDR1 and CDR2: DFQATT and SNEGSKA (reference sequence). V lost 1 base and J lost 6, with 10 bases in between.

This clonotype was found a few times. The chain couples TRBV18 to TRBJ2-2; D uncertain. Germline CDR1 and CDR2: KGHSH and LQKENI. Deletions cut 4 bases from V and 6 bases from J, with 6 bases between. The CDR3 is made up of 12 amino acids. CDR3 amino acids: CASSRRSGELFF. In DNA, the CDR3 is TGTGCCAGCTCACGAAGGTCCGGGGAGCTGTTTTTT.

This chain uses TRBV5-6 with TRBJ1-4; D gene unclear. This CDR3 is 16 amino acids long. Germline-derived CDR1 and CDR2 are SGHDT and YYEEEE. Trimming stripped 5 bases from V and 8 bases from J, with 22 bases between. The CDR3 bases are TGTGCCAGCAGTTGGAACGGGGTCACGGATGGGGAAAAACTGTTTTTT. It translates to CASSWNGVTDGEKLFF.

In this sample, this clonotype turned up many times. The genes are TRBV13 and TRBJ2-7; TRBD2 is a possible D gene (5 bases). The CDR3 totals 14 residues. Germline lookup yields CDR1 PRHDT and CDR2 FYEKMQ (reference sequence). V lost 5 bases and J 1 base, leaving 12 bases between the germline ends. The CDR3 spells CASSVGRGSYEQYF. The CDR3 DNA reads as TGTGCCAGCAGCGTTGGACGGGGATCCTACGAGCAGTACTTC.

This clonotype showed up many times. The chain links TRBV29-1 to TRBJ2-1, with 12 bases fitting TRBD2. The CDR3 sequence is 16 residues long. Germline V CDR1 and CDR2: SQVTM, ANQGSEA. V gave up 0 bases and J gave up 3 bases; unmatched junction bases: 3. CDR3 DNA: TGCAGCGTTGAAGAGTCTAGCGGGGGGGACTACAATGAGCAGTTCTTC. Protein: CSVEESSGGDYNEQFF.

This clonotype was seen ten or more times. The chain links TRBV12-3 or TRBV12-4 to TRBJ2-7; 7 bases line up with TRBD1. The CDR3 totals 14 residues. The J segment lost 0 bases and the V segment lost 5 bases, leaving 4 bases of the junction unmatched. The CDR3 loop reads CASSTRDSSYEQYF. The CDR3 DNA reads TGTGCCAGCAGTACCCGGGACAGCTCCTACGAGCAGTACTTC.

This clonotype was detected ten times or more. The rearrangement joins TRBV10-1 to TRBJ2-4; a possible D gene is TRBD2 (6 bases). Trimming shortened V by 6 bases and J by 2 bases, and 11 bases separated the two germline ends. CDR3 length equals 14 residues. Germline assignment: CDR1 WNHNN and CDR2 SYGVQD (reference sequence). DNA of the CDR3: TGCGCCAGCAGCCCCGGGGGATCCAAAAACATTCAGTACTTC. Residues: CASSPGGSKNIQYF.

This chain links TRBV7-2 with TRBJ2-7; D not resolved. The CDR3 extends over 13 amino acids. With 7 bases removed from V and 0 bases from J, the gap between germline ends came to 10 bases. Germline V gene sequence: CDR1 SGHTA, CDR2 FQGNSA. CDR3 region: CASTHRSSYEQYF. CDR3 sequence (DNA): TGTGCCAGCACCCACCGGAGCTCCTACGAGCAGTACTTC.

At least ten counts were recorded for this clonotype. As DNA, the CDR3 is TGTGCCAGCACCCACGGGGGTACGCGGAATCAGCCCCAGCATTTT. This translates into CASTHGGTRNQPQHF. V and J are TRBV12-3 or TRBV12-4 and TRBJ1-5, with D maybe TRBD1 (5 bases). V was clipped by 7 bases and J by 4 bases, with 17 bases between them. CDR3 length: 15 residues.

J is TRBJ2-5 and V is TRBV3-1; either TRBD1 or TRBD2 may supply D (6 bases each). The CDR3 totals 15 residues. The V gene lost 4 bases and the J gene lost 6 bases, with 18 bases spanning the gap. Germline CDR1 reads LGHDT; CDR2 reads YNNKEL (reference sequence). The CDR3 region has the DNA TGTGCCAGCAGCCCCCGAAGACAGGCGGGAAAGACCCAGTACTTC. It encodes CASSPRRQAGKTQYF.

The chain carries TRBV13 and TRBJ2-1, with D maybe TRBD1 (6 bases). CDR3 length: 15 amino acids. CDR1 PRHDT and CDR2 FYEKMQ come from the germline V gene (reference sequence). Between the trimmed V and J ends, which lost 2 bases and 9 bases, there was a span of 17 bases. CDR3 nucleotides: TGTGCCAGCAGCTTAAACGGTAGGATAGGGGGTGAGCAGTTCTTC. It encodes CASSLNGRIGGEQFF.

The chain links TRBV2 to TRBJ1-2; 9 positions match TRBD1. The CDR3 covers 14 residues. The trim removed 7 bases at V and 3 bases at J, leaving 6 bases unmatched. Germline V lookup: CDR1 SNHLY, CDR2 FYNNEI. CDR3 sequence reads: CASTGTGLDYGYTF. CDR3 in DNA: TGTGCCAGCACCGGGACAGGGCTGGACTATGGCTACACCTTC.

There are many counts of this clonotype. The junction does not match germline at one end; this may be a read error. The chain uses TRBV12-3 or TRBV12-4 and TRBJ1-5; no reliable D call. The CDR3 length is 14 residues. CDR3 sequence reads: CASSLADRNQPQHF. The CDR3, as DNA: TGTGCCAGCAGCTTAGCAGATAGGAATCAGCCCCAGCATTTT.

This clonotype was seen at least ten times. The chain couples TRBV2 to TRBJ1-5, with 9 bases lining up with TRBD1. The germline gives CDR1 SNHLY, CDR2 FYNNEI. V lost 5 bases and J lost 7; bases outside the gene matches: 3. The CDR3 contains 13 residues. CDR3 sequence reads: CASSTDRGQPQHF. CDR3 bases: TGTGCCAGCAGTACGGACAGGGGACAGCCCCAGCATTTT.

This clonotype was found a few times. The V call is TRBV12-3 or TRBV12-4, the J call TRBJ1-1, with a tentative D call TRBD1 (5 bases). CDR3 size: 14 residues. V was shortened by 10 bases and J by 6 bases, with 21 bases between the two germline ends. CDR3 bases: TGTGCCACCACCGGGGGAGGTTGGGGCGCTGAAGCTTTCTTT. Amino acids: CATTGGGWGAEAFF.

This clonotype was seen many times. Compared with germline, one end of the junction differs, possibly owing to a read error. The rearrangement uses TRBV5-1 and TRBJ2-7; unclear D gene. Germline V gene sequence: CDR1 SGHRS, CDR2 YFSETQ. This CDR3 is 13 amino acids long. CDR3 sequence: CASSLTGSYEQYF. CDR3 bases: TGTGCCAGCAGCCTGACTGGTTCCTACGAGCAGTACTTC.

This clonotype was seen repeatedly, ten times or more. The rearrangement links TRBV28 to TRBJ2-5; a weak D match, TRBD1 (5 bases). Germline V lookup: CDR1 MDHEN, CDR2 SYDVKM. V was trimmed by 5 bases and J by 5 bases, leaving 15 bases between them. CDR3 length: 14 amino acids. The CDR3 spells CASSRYQGSETQYF. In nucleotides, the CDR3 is TGTGCCAGCAGTCGCTATCAGGGATCCGAGACCCAGTACTTC.

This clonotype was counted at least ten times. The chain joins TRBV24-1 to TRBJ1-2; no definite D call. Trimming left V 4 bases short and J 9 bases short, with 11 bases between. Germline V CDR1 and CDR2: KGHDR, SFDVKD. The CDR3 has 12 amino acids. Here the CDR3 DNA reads TGTGCCACCAGTGAGCGTACCGCCCGCTACACCTTC. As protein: CATSERTARYTF.

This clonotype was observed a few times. The CDR3: CSVEGGQDFGTGELFF. The CDR3 DNA is TGCAGCGTTGAGGGGGGACAGGACTTTGGTACCGGGGAGCTGTTTTTT. The chain joins TRBV29-1 to TRBJ2-2; 8 bases agree with TRBD1. The germline V gene encodes CDR1 SQVTM and CDR2 ANQGSEA. V was pared by 3 bases and J by 5 bases, with 11 bases of the junction left unmatched. This CDR3 region has 16 residues.

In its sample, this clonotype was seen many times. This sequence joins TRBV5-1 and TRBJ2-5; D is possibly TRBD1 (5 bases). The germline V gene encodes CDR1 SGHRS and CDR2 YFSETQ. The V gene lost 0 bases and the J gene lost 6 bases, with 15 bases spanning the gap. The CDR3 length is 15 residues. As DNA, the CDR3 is TGCGCCAGCAGCTTGGTTTACAGGAGAGAGCAGACCCAGTACTTC. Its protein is CASSLVYRREQTQYF.

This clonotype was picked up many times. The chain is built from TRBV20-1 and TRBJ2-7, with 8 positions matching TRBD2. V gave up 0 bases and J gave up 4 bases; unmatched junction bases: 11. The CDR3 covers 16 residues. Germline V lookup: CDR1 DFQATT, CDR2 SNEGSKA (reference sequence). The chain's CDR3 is CSARDLNISGGYEQYF. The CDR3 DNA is TGCAGTGCTAGAGATCTCAATATAAGCGGGGGATACGAGCAGTACTTC.

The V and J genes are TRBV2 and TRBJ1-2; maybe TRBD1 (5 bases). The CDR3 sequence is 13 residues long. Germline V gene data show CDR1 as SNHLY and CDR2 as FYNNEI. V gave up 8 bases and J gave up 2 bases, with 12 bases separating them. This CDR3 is CASGTDPNYGYTF. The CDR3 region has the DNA TGTGCCAGCGGGACGGACCCGAACTATGGCTACACCTTC.

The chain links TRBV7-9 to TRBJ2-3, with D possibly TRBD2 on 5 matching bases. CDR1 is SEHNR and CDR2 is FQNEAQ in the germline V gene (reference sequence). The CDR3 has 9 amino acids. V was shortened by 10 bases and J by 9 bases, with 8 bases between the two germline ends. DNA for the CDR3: TGTGCCACCGGGATAACGCAGTATTTT. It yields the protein CATGITQYF.

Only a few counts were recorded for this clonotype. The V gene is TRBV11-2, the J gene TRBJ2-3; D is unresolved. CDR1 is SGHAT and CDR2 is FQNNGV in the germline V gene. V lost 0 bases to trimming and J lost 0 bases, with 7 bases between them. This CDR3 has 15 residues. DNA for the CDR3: TGTGCCAGCAGCTTAGACCGGGCTAGCACAGATACGCAGTATTTT. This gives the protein CASSLDRASTDTQYF.